The subject of this entry is one TCR beta chain. This clonotype has more than one count but fewer than ten. The antigen it binds to is not known. Base qualities are not recorded, but no much larger clone differs from it by a single base. The sample belongs to a study of spatial heterogeneity in lung cancer (dated by TCRdb to about 2019). For context, the study as a whole: Beta-chain transcripts were consistently detected in greater numbers than alpha-chain transcripts, which likely reflected higher beta-chain transcript abundance. In the raw uncorrected reads, each unique combination of TCR and UMI appeared more than ten times on average. TCR alpha and beta repertoires were quantitatively compared across multiple tumor regions, matched nontumor lung and blood in non-small cell lung cancer. Nonsynonymous mutation counts, determined by whole-exome sequencing of tumor tissue, were related to features of the TCR repertoire. At surgery, 220 tumor regions, approximately 64 matched nontumor lung samples and more than 50 PBMC samples were TCR-sequenced for both alpha and beta chains. Study-wide conclusions, independent of this receptor: Ubiquitous expanded tumor TCRs were detected in blood more often at tumor resection than at routine follow-up. Additional single-cell paired TCR alpha and beta sequencing was considered necessary to confirm, at a functional level, the hypothesis that regional TCRs recognize regional mutations.

The method was 5' RACE. Reads for this sample came from a NextSeq 500. In the TCR library protocol, a unique molecular identifier was attached to each TCR cDNA molecule so that PCR and sequencing errors could be corrected. Processing in the source paper ran as follows. TCR identification, UMI-based error correction and CDR3 extraction were all carried out with Decombinator tools. TCRs above a frequency of 2 per 1,000, corresponding to the top 1% of the tumor frequency distribution, were defined as expanded. Renyi diversity was calculated using the R vegan package after each repertoire was subsampled 100 times to 5,000 TCRs. CDR3 similarity networks were built from amino acid triplet string-kernel similarity, with CDR3s being connected when pairwise similarity was above 0.82. The public reads were reprocessed in TCRdb via fastp at Q25 and MiXCR, keeping in-frame beta chains. A single entry per CDR3 protein holds the most common genes and DNA from its merged rows. Here the V and J calls rest on TCRdb's processing, not on the authors' analysis. This sample has 85,000 to 100,000 distinct CDR3 sequences in its table, and 9.5% to 15% of those were observed once. Clones ranked in the top ten supply 35% to 45% of the sample.

The CDR3 measures 15 amino acids from cysteine to phenylalanine. Just the 45-base CDR3 DNA is kept, in frame starting at base 1. V has 1 base trimmed and J has 1 base trimmed; junction bases matching no gene number 4. Via the germline V gene (reference sequence), CDR1 is SGHKS and CDR2 YYEKEE. The time point label, read with the paper, signifies: sample taken at primary tumor resection. Without any cell sorting, TCR sequencing was performed on whole RNA extracted either from tumor and nontumor lung tissue or from cryopreserved PBMC samples. Samples were obtained from 70 to 85 patients with early-stage, untreated non-small cell lung cancer from the lung TRACERx cohort. Patients were selected for TCR sequencing only if sufficient RNA was available from at least two tumor regions.

Material: PBMCs, obtained at surgery. The origin of this receptor is a male donor with early-stage non-small cell lung cancer. The V and J segments used are TRBV5-5 and TRBJ2-5, with 7 junctional bases fitting TRBD1. The DNA reads TGTGCCAGCAGCTTGTTTGGACAGGTCCAAGAGACCCAGTACTTC. Its protein is CASSLFGQVQETQYF.